This T cell receptor (beta chain) was captured in a study of Graves' ophthalmopathy and Graves' hyperthyroidism. Study conclusions and caveats: Detected in blood as well were most expanded thyroid clonotypes with frequency above 0.001.

The sequenced template was RNA, covering the TCR beta CDR3 region. The workflow started with a first-round RT-PCR run with HTBI primers and then moved on to a second-round multiplex PCR. TCRdb itself ran the multiplex PCR reads through MiXCR, one entry per CDR3 protein. The table lists 230,000 or so distinct CDR3 sequences, roughly 50% of them singletons. The PBMCs used were ones drawn from 8 to 10 ml of fresh peripheral blood. With respect to this clonotype: Its antigen is currently unknown.

The CDR3 extends over 15 amino acids. In germline, CDR1 is SGHRS, CDR2 YFSETQ. V shed 5 bases and J 1 base; nucleotides not matched to a gene: 9. The origin of this receptor is an adult man with Graves' ophthalmopathy. Sequenced material: peripheral blood. The V and J genes are TRBV5-1 and TRBJ2-7; 7 nucleotides align to TRBD2. CDR3 amino acids: CASRLQTSTSYEQYF. CDR3 coding DNA: TGCGCCAGCAGACTACAGACTAGCACATCCTACGAGCAGTACTTC.